This TCR beta chain emerged from a study of human T cells and chemical hapten exposure. TCRdb re-derived calls from the RACE reads in MiXCR, one entry per CDR3 protein. Counted here are fewer than 300,000 distinct CDR3 sequences, 7.5% to 9% occurring once; the ten biggest clones make up less than 1.5%. Described time point: pre-sensitization, week 0. Treatment reported: therapeutic diphenylcyclopropenone sensitization with weekly scalp DPC. The trim removed 4 bases at V and 3 bases at J, leaving 12 bases unmatched. CDR1 SGHTA and CDR2 FQGTGA come from the germline V gene. The CDR3 runs to 17 residues.

The source is a man between 18 and 35 years old with alopecia areata. Some clones in this sample may be carry-over from other donors' samples. V gene TRBV7-3 combines with J gene TRBJ1-5, with 7 bases identical to TRBD1. The material sequenced was whole blood, taken in connection with sensitization to the hapten diphenylcyclopropenone (DPC). CDR3 region: CASSSENRDRHNQPQHF. The CDR3 region has the DNA TGTGCCAGCAGCTCAGAAAACCGGGACAGACACAATCAGCCCCAGCATTTT.